This is a list of T cell receptor beta chains from one sample in a study of cytomegalovirus exposure and HLA in healthy donors. Profiling relied on immunoSEQ multiplex PCR, and the TCRdb table lists in-frame clones only, not all of them. Of 150,000 or so clones in the sample, 87% were seen once. The sample comprised PBMCs. The receptors derive from a woman aged 30 to 39 in good health and CMV-seronegative. CDR3s include the opening cysteine and the closing phenylalanine or tryptophan. A D gene is named only where the DNA matches it firmly. Clone size is given for some rows only: seen once, a few or many times, or a class if the clone is expanded.

J gene: TRBJ2-3
V gene: TRBV27
clone size: -
D gene: TRBD1
CDR3 DNA: TGTGCCAGCAGCAACCCCCGGGACAGGGGAACAGATACGCAGTATTTT
CDR3 protein: CASSNPRDRGTDTQYF

J gene: TRBJ2-1
V gene: TRBV6-1
clone size: -
D gene: -
CDR3 DNA: TGTGCCAGCATCTCCAATGAGCAGTTCTTC
CDR3 protein: CASISNEQFF

J gene: TRBJ2-1
V gene: TRBV29-1
clone size: -
D gene: -
CDR3 DNA: TGCAGCGTTTTAGAAAACCCTTACTACAATGAGCAGTTCTTC
CDR3 protein: CSVLENPYYNEQFF

J gene: TRBJ2-7
V gene: TRBV5-6
clone size: -
D gene: -
CDR3 DNA: TGTGCCAGCAGCTTGGAGGACTCCACCTACGAGCAGTACTTC
CDR3 protein: CASSLEDSTYEQYF

J gene: TRBJ1-6
V gene: TRBV7-9
clone size: -
D gene: -
CDR3 DNA: TGTGCCAGCAGCTTGCGAGAGGATTCACCCCTCCACTTT
CDR3 protein: CASSLREDSPLHF

J gene: TRBJ2-7
V gene: TRBV6-5
clone size: -
D gene: -
CDR3 DNA: TGTGCCAGCAGTTACTCGGCCCCTCCCTACGAGCAGTACTTC
CDR3 protein: CASSYSAPPYEQYF

J gene: TRBJ1-3
V gene: TRBV9
clone size: -
D gene: -
CDR3 DNA: TGTGCCAGCAGCGCCGCGACAGACTCTGGAAACACCATATATTTT
CDR3 protein: CASSAATDSGNTIYF

J gene: TRBJ2-5
V gene: TRBV2
clone size: -
D gene: TRBD2
CDR3 DNA: TGTGCCACTCGGCTTGCTAGCGGGGTAGAGACCCAGTACTTC
CDR3 protein: CATRLASGVETQYF

J gene: TRBJ1-3
V gene: TRBV6-1
clone size: -
D gene: -
CDR3 DNA: TGTGCCAGCAGGGAACCGGGACAAGTCTCTGGAAACACCATATATTTT
CDR3 protein: CASREPGQVSGNTIYF

J gene: TRBJ2-5
V gene: TRBV20-1
clone size: -
D gene: -
CDR3 DNA: TGCAGTGCTAGAGATAGTGGGACCCAGTACTTC
CDR3 protein: CSARDSGTQYF

J gene: TRBJ2-7
V gene: TRBV27
clone size: -
D gene: -
CDR3 DNA: TGTGCCAGCAGTTTAGGTGGCAGATCCTACGAGCAGTACTTC
CDR3 protein: CASSLGGRSYEQYF

J gene: TRBJ1-5
V gene: TRBV4-1
clone size: -
D gene: TRBD1
CDR3 DNA: TGCGCCAGCAGCCCCGGGACAGAGAGGGGCAATCAGCCCCAGCATTTT
CDR3 protein: CASSPGTERGNQPQHF

J gene: TRBJ2-5
V gene: TRBV6-1
clone size: once
D gene: TRBD2
CDR3 DNA: TGTGCCAGCAGTGGATCACTAGCGGGGGAACAAGAGACCCAGTACTTC
CDR3 protein: CASSGSLAGEQETQYF

J gene: TRBJ2-7
V gene: TRBV27
clone size: -
D gene: TRBD1
CDR3 DNA: TGTGCCAGCAGTCACGGGACAGCTTACGAGCAGTACTTC
CDR3 protein: CASSHGTAYEQYF

J gene: TRBJ2-7
V gene: TRBV7-9
clone size: -
D gene: TRBD2
CDR3 DNA: TGTGCCAGCAGCCCACGGTCTAGCGGGGGCTACGAGCAGTACTTC
CDR3 protein: CASSPRSSGGYEQYF

J gene: TRBJ2-7
V gene: TRBV7-9
clone size: -
D gene: TRBD1
CDR3 DNA: TGTGCCAGCAGCCAGCGGAGGACAGGGTCCTACGAGCAGTACTTC
CDR3 protein: CASSQRRTGSYEQYF

J gene: TRBJ2-5
V gene: TRBV10-3
clone size: -
D gene: TRBD2
CDR3 DNA: TGTGCCACAGCGGGGCAAGAGACCCAGTACTTC
CDR3 protein: CATAGQETQYF

J gene: TRBJ1-1
V gene: TRBV23-1
clone size: -
D gene: -
CDR3 DNA: TGCGCCAGCATAAAACAAGAAGCTTTCTTT
CDR3 protein: CASIKQEAFF

J gene: TRBJ2-1
V gene: TRBV5-4
clone size: -
D gene: TRBD1
CDR3 DNA: TGTGCCAGCAGCTTGCCGGGACAGGGCAGCAATGAGCAGTTCTTC
CDR3 protein: CASSLPGQGSNEQFF

J gene: TRBJ2-7
V gene: TRBV10-2
clone size: -
D gene: TRBD1
CDR3 DNA: TGCGCCAGCAGCTCGGACAGGGAGAATGTCGAGCAGTACTTC
CDR3 protein: CASSSDRENVEQYF

J gene: TRBJ2-3
V gene: TRBV29-1
clone size: -
D gene: TRBD2
CDR3 DNA: TGCAGCGCCCGGACTAGCGTTCCTAGCACAGATACGCAGTATTTT
CDR3 protein: CSARTSVPSTDTQYF

J gene: TRBJ2-2
V gene: TRBV2
clone size: -
D gene: TRBD2
CDR3 DNA: TGTGCCAGCCTAGGGACTAGCGGGGGGTCGGTCACCGGGGAGCTGTTTTTT
CDR3 protein: CASLGTSGGSVTGELFF

J gene: TRBJ1-1
V gene: TRBV29-1
clone size: -
D gene: -
CDR3 DNA: TGCAGCGCCGCGACAGGGAACACTGAAGCTTTCTTT
CDR3 protein: CSAATGNTEAFF

J gene: TRBJ2-7
V gene: TRBV7-6
clone size: -
D gene: -
CDR3 DNA: TGTGCCAGCAGCCCGCCGGGGAGCGGGTACGAGCAGTACTTC
CDR3 protein: CASSPPGSGYEQYF

J gene: TRBJ2-2
V gene: TRBV13
clone size: -
D gene: -
CDR3 DNA: TGTGCCAGCAGCTGGCGCGGGGTTAACACCGGGGAGCTGTTTTTT
CDR3 protein: CASSWRGVNTGELFF

J gene: TRBJ1-4
V gene: TRBV5-4
clone size: -
D gene: -
CDR3 DNA: TGTGCCAGCAGCTTGAGTCCCAGGGTAAAGGGCGAGGATGAAAAACTGTTTTTT
CDR3 protein: CASSLSPRVKGEDEKLFF

J gene: TRBJ2-7
V gene: TRBV2
clone size: few
D gene: TRBD1
CDR3 DNA: TGTGCCAGCCAACGACAGGGTTACGAGCAGTACTTC
CDR3 protein: CASQRQGYEQYF

J gene: TRBJ2-3
V gene: TRBV6-5
clone size: -
D gene: -
CDR3 DNA: TGTGCCAGCAGGAGAGGAGGGGGGGTAGATACGCAGTATTTT
CDR3 protein: CASRRGGGVDTQYF

J gene: TRBJ2-5
V gene: TRBV2
clone size: -
D gene: TRBD1
CDR3 DNA: TGTGCCAGCAGGACGGGACAGGGCTGGCAAGAGACCCAGTACTTC
CDR3 protein: CASRTGQGWQETQYF

J gene: TRBJ1-5
V gene: TRBV15
clone size: -
D gene: -
CDR3 DNA: TGTGCCACCAGCAGAGATGTTGGGGGCGCGCTCCCTCAGCCCCAGCATTTT
CDR3 protein: CATSRDVGGALPQPQHF

J gene: TRBJ2-1
V gene: TRBV5-1
clone size: -
D gene: TRBD2
CDR3 DNA: TGCGCCAGCAGCTTGGCCCTAGCGGGGGGGCCCAATGAGCAGTTCTTC
CDR3 protein: CASSLALAGGPNEQFF

J gene: TRBJ2-1
V gene: TRBV9
clone size: -
D gene: TRBD2
CDR3 DNA: TGTGCCAGCAGCGTAGTAGCGGGGAGCTCCTACAATGAGCAGTTCTTC
CDR3 protein: CASSVVAGSSYNEQFF

J gene: TRBJ2-2
V gene: TRBV6-1
clone size: once
D gene: TRBD1
CDR3 DNA: TGTGCCAGCAGAGCTCGACAGGGTGGCACCGGGGAGCTGTTTTTT
CDR3 protein: CASRARQGGTGELFF

J gene: TRBJ2-4
V gene: TRBV9
clone size: -
D gene: -
CDR3 DNA: TGTGCCAGCAGCGTAGGAGGAGGAAACATTCAGTACTTC
CDR3 protein: CASSVGGGNIQYF

J gene: TRBJ2-7
V gene: TRBV5-1
clone size: -
D gene: TRBD2
CDR3 DNA: TGCGCCAGCAGCTTCGGGACTAGCGGGGGCCCCGCAGCCTACGAGCAGTACTTC
CDR3 protein: CASSFGTSGGPAAYEQYF

J gene: TRBJ2-4
V gene: TRBV5-4
clone size: -
D gene: -
CDR3 DNA: TGTGCCAGCAGCAAGGCCCTCTTAGGGGTTTCGGACATTCAGTACTTC
CDR3 protein: CASSKALLGVSDIQYF

J gene: TRBJ2-3
V gene: TRBV5-1
clone size: -
D gene: TRBD2
CDR3 DNA: TGCGCCAGCAGCCAACTAGCGGGGGGCACAGATACGCAGTATTTT
CDR3 protein: CASSQLAGGTDTQYF